This T cell receptor beta chain was identified in a study of shared clonotypes between healthy human individuals. Original data processing: Filtering of immunoSEQ junctional sequences could not match full-length read filtering. Clones were read by immunoSEQ multiplex PCR, and TCRdb kept only the in-frame ones, dropping some. The V and J calls and the clone size are those of that table, but D and trimming were determined from the DNA. The sample shows 600,000 to 750,000 clones, 80% to 95% of them seen only once. The CDR3 has 14 residues. Points on this clone: Its target is unknown.

General study findings and limits: The study sampled only blood, and tissue repertoires likely differ.

This chain joins TRBV7-5 and TRBJ1-5. TRBV7-5 is listed as a pseudogene. This clonotype was obtained from a man between 18 and 29 years old in good health. Some clones in this sample may be carry-over from other donors' samples. What was sequenced was memory CD8+ T cells from PBMCs. Subset given: CD45RO+ cells pooled with CCR7-negative TemRA cells. CDR3 DNA sequence: TGTGCCACGTACCAGGCGGAGGACCATCAGCCCCAGCATTTT. This translates into CATYQAEDHQPQHF.